The T cell receptor (beta chain) described here comes from a study of CD8 T cells in Susac syndrome. An amount of RNA that ranged from roughly 0.5 to 1 ug was reverse transcribed with random hexamers. TCR beta CDR3 was amplified by immunoSEQ covering 54 Vbeta and 13 Jbeta. TCRdb reprocessed the immunoSEQ multiplex PCR reads via MiXCR and lists one record per CDR3 protein. This table has around 160,000 distinct CDR3 sequences, roughly 93% appearing once. Germline V gene data show CDR1 as MNHEY and CDR2 as SVGAGI. The CDR3 is 15 amino acids. The ends were cut back, 6 bases at V and 3 bases at J, with 17 bases in the middle.

The source of this sequence is a human donor in good health. Input material: CD4+ T cells from PBMCs. The genes are TRBV6-5 and TRBJ1-2, with TRBD1 as a possible D gene (5 bases). The CDR3 reads CASRRDRQVDYGYTF. The CDR3 DNA reads as TGTGCCAGCAGACGGGACCGCCAGGTCGACTATGGCTACACCTTC.